The rows below give T cell receptor beta chains drawn from one sample of a study of cytomegalovirus exposure and HLA in healthy donors. The table came from immunoSEQ multiplex PCR; TCRdb's copy has only in-frame clones and leaves some out. The sample includes fewer than 200,000 clones, roughly 96% of them seen just once. Input material: PBMCs. These receptor sequences come from a woman between 18 and 30 years old in good health and CMV-seronegative. The CDR3 runs from the conserved cysteine through the conserved F or W. A D gene is named only where the DNA matches it firmly. Only some rows state a clone size, as once, few, many or a class for expanded clones.

V	size	D	J	CDR3	DNA
TRBV9	once	TRBD2	TRBJ2-2	CASSVDSASGRLTGELFF	TGTGCCAGCAGCGTAGACTCGGCTAGCGGGAGACTCACCGGGGAGCTGTTTTTT
TRBV5-1	NA	TRBD2	TRBJ2-7	CASSLAGLAGGPSHEQYF	TGCGCCAGCAGCTTGGCCGGGCTAGCGGGGGGGCCGTCCCACGAGCAGTACTTC
TRBV9	NA	TRBD1	TRBJ1-2	CASSVNPGQGPIVNYGYTF	TGTGCCAGCAGCGTAAATCCGGGACAGGGCCCTATCGTTAACTATGGCTACACCTTC
TRBV7-2	once	TRBD1	TRBJ1-3	CASGRGLSGNTIYF	TGTGCGAGCGGAAGGGGGCTAAGCGGAAACACCATATATTTT
TRBV7-9	NA	TRBD1	TRBJ2-2	CASSVDRVTKNTGELFF	TGTGCCAGCAGCGTGGACAGGGTAACTAAGAACACCGGGGAGCTGTTTTTT
TRBV5-1	NA	NA	TRBJ2-3	CASSLTGSSTDTQYF	TGCGCCAGCAGCCTGACAGGTTCCAGCACAGATACGCAGTATTTT
TRBV7-3	NA	NA	TRBJ1-1	CASSLNWNTEAFF	TGTGCCAGCAGCTTAAACTGGAACACTGAAGCTTTCTTT
TRBV27	NA	TRBD1	TRBJ2-5	CASSQGAQTQYF	TGTGCCAGCAGCCAGGGGGCGCAGACCCAGTACTTC
TRBV6-5	NA	NA	TRBJ2-3	CASSYFLRDTQYF	TGTGCCAGCAGTTACTTTCTGAGGGATACGCAGTATTTT
TRBV5-5	NA	NA	TRBJ2-7	CASSSVGGSSYEQYF	TGTGCCAGCAGCTCAGTAGGAGGGAGCTCCTACGAGCAGTACTTC
TRBV27	NA	NA	TRBJ2-3	CASSSRGGALSTDTQYF	TGTGCCAGCAGTTCTCGAGGGGGGGCCCTTAGCACAGATACGCAGTATTTT
TRBV7-3	NA	NA	TRBJ1-2	CASSDPQGRGYTF	TGTGCCAGCAGCGATCCGCAGGGTCGTGGCTACACCTTC
TRBV4-2	NA	NA	TRBJ1-4	CASSSSTLANEKLFF	TGTGCCAGCAGCTCCTCGACCCTAGCTAATGAAAAACTGTTTTTT
TRBV9	NA	NA	TRBJ1-5	CASSVGTGDWPQHF	TGTGCCAGCAGCGTAGGGACGGGGGACTGGCCCCAGCATTTT
TRBV6-5	NA	NA	TRBJ2-1	CASSYSSWASDEQFF	TGTGCCAGCAGTTACAGTTCGTGGGCTAGCGATGAGCAGTTCTTC
TRBV12-5	NA	TRBD2	TRBJ2-3	CASCTGTTNTDTQYF	TGTGCTAGTTGTACCGGGACTACCAACACAGATACGCAGTATTTT
TRBV7-9	once	TRBD1	TRBJ1-5	CASSLGTGYGNQPQHF	TGTGCCAGCAGCTTAGGGACAGGGTATGGCAATCAGCCCCAGCATTTT
TRBV7-9	once	NA	TRBJ1-2	CASSLGGGYGYTF	TGTGCCAGCAGCTTAGGGGGGGGTTATGGCTACACCTTC
TRBV7-2	NA	TRBD1	TRBJ2-7	CASSLAWQGAYEQYF	TGTGCCAGCAGCTTAGCCTGGCAGGGGGCTTACGAGCAGTACTTC
TRBV6-5	NA	NA	TRBJ1-6	CASSYSMVGADSPLHF	TGTGCCAGCAGTTACTCGATGGTGGGGGCAGATTCACCCCTCCACTTT
TRBV6-1	NA	NA	TRBJ1-5	CASSETHSNQPQHF	TGTGCCAGCAGTGAGACACATAGCAATCAGCCCCAGCATTTT
TRBV7-2	NA	TRBD2	TRBJ2-7	CASNPGLAGGPDYEQYF	TGTGCCAGCAACCCCGGACTAGCGGGGGGACCCGACTACGAGCAGTACTTC
TRBV19	once	NA	TRBJ2-7	CASSIVLSSYEQYF	TGTGCCAGTAGTATCGTGCTGAGCTCCTACGAGCAGTACTTC
TRBV7-6	NA	NA	TRBJ1-3	CGPICLYSGNTIYF	TGTGGCCCAATCTGTCTATACTCTGGAAACACCATATATTTT
TRBV7-2	NA	NA	TRBJ1-5	CASSLRAPGNQPQHF	TGTGCCAGCAGCTTAAGGGCCCCGGGGAATCAGCCCCAGCATTTT
TRBV19	NA	TRBD1	TRBJ2-5	CASSMGQVGETQYF	TGTGCCAGTAGTATGGGACAGGTAGGAGAGACCCAGTACTTC
TRBV21-1	NA	NA	TRBJ2-1	CASRVGLAILSYNEQFF	TGTGCCAGCAGGGTGGGGCTAGCGATTCTCTCCTACAATGAGCAGTTCTTC
TRBV29-1	once	NA	TRBJ1-2	CSVEGHRGGEIVNYGYTF	TGCAGCGTTGAAGGCCACAGAGGAGGGGAGATTGTTAACTATGGCTACACCTTC
TRBV9	NA	TRBD2	TRBJ2-1	CASSVELVGGGGSYNEQFF	TGTGCCAGCAGCGTAGAGTTGGTCGGCGGGGGAGGATCCTACAATGAGCAGTTCTTC
TRBV16	NA	NA	TRBJ1-4	CASADLQGANEKLFF	TGTGCCAGCGCCGATCTACAGGGAGCTAATGAAAAACTGTTTTTT
TRBV11-2	NA	TRBD2	TRBJ2-3	CASSPRVAGGTTDTQYF	TGTGCCAGCAGCCCACGGGTAGCGGGGGGGACCACAGATACGCAGTATTTT
TRBV6-6	NA	NA	TRBJ2-7	CASSKQYEQYF	TGTGCCAGCAGTAAACAGTACGAGCAGTACTTC
TRBV7-2	NA	TRBD2	TRBJ2-5	CASSPPRRLAGPQETQYF	TGTGCCAGCAGTCCCCCCCGAAGGCTAGCGGGACCCCAAGAGACCCAGTACTTC
TRBV4-3	NA	TRBD2	TRBJ2-5	CASSQQLAGPTGETQYF	TGCGCCAGCAGCCAACAACTAGCGGGTCCTACGGGAGAGACCCAGTACTTC
TRBV27	NA	NA	TRBJ2-1	CASSSIDTYNEQFF	TGTGCCAGCAGTTCAATAGATACCTACAATGAGCAGTTCTTC
TRBV30	once	TRBD1	TRBJ1-2	CAWSAGTGAFYGYTF	TGTGCCTGGAGTGCCGGGACAGGAGCTTTCTATGGCTACACCTTC
TRBV5-4	NA	TRBD2	TRBJ2-3	CASSFPGGVRTDTQYF	TGTGCCAGCAGCTTTCCGGGGGGTGTTCGCACAGATACGCAGTATTTT
TRBV29-1	NA	NA	TRBJ1-1	CSVQGPAMNTEAFF	TGCAGCGTACAGGGACCAGCCATGAACACTGAAGCTTTCTTT
TRBV29-1	once	TRBD2	TRBJ2-3	CSVGGLAGSTDTQYF	TGCAGCGTTGGTGGACTAGCGGGGAGCACAGATACGCAGTATTTT
TRBV27	NA	TRBD1	TRBJ1-1	CASSLSAVRRGLGEAFF	TGTGCCAGCAGTTTATCAGCCGTTAGGAGGGGGCTTGGTGAAGCTTTCTTT
TRBV5-6	NA	NA	TRBJ2-1	CASSPRTSGGNEQFF	TGTGCCAGCAGCCCGAGGACGTCTGGAGGCAATGAGCAGTTCTTC
TRBV19	NA	TRBD2	TRBJ2-1	CASSIETGEGWLNEQFF	TGTGCCAGTAGTATAGAGACGGGGGAGGGTTGGCTCAATGAGCAGTTCTTC
TRBV6-1	NA	NA	TRBJ2-7	CASSERNPYEQYF	TGTGCCAGCAGTGAGAGAAACCCCTACGAGCAGTACTTC
TRBV7-9	NA	TRBD2	TRBJ2-7	CASSLGLAGGVRSYEQYF	TGTGCCAGCAGCTTAGGATTAGCGGGGGGGGTTAGATCCTACGAGCAGTACTTC
TRBV13	NA	TRBD1	TRBJ2-2	CASSEGQGNGELFF	TGTGCCAGCAGCGAGGGACAGGGAAACGGGGAGCTGTTTTTT
TRBV7-9	NA	NA	TRBJ1-4	CASSNRDNHEKLFF	TGTGCCAGCAGCAACCGGGACAATCATGAAAAACTGTTTTTT
TRBV4-1	NA	TRBD2	TRBJ2-3	CASSQGLAGNTDTQYF	TGCGCCAGCAGCCAAGGGTTAGCGGGGAACACAGATACGCAGTATTTT
TRBV30	NA	TRBD2	TRBJ2-5	CAWSAESGVWETQYF	TGTGCCTGGAGTGCGGAGAGCGGGGTGTGGGAGACCCAGTACTTC
TRBV5-4	NA	NA	TRBJ1-2	CASSSGWEGYTF	TGTGCCAGCAGCTCGGGGTGGGAAGGCTACACCTTC
TRBV15	NA	NA	TRBJ1-3	CATSRDLRGAGNTIYF	TGTGCCACCAGCAGAGATTTACGGGGGGCTGGAAACACCATATATTTT
TRBV9	NA	NA	TRBJ1-2	CASSSGGSYGYTF	TGTGCCAGCAGCAGCGGGGGTAGCTATGGCTACACCTTC
TRBV4-1	NA	NA	TRBJ2-1	CASSQLVTLDMPQFF	TGCGCCAGCAGCCAGCTCGTAACACTAGATATGCCACAGTTCTTC
TRBV6-1	NA	TRBD1	TRBJ1-5	CASSEADRGRVSNQPQHF	TGTGCCAGCAGTGAAGCGGACAGGGGGCGGGTTAGCAATCAGCCCCAGCATTTT
TRBV6-1	NA	NA	TRBJ2-5	CASSEASSGETQYF	TGTGCCAGCAGTGAGGCTAGCAGCGGGGAGACCCAGTACTTC
TRBV27	NA	NA	TRBJ2-7	CASRRTGTGVSSYEQYF	TGTGCCAGCAGGCGAACCGGGACGGGAGTTAGCTCCTACGAGCAGTACTTC
TRBV27	NA	NA	TRBJ1-5	CASSWTSEQPQHF	TGTGCCAGCAGTTGGACATCTGAACAGCCCCAGCATTTT
TRBV11-3	NA	NA	TRBJ2-2	CASSPGSANTGELFF	TGTGCCAGCAGCCCGGGGAGCGCGAACACCGGGGAGCTGTTTTTT
TRBV27	NA	NA	TRBJ2-7	CASSLAGLGEQYF	TGTGCCAGCAGTTTGGCCGGGTTGGGCGAGCAGTACTTC
TRBV5-1	NA	TRBD1	TRBJ1-5	CASSQTGDSNQPQHF	TGCGCCAGCAGCCAGACAGGGGATAGCAATCAGCCCCAGCATTTT